The source of this T cell receptor beta chain is a study of blood T cells in healthy people across ages. A remark on this clonotype: The antigen remains unidentified.

Every donor contributed roughly 10 milliliters of peripheral blood by blood draw. Study-wide results and caveats: Per-million-T-cell TCR beta diversity fell roughly linearly with age.

Then a second PCR, running about 7 to 11 cycles, was carried out with a sample-barcoded 5' primer and a J-beta primer mix. Tags on each cDNA molecule came from a template-switch adaptor with 12 random nucleotides. TCRdb re-analysed the 5' RACE reads in MiXCR, keeping a single row per CDR3 protein. The repertoire holds some 690,000 distinct CDR3 sequences, with about 24% as singletons. The source is a man aged 70-80 years in good health. The specimen sequenced was blood.

CDR3: CASSLSTVRELQYF. CDR3 coding DNA: TGTGCCAGCAGTTTATCAACAGTCAGGGAGCTGCAGTATTTT. The chain joins TRBV28 to TRBJ2-3; D may correspond to TRBD1 or TRBD2 (5 bases each). The germline V and J ends were trimmed by 1 base and 11 bases, with 16 bases remaining between them. Germline assignment: CDR1 MDHEN and CDR2 SYDVKM. The CDR3 is 14 residues long.